This T cell receptor beta chain stems from a study of post-analysis software for immune sequencing data (dated by TCRdb to 2013 to 2016). With regard to the full study: Recorded disease courses included relapsing-remitting, secondary progressive and progressive-relapsing multiple sclerosis, with some patients lacking subtype annotation. The multiple sclerosis patient repertoires were compared with 10 to 12 previously published healthy control repertoires from donors aged about 6 to 28 years. A subset of samples was prepared in parallel using single-end sample barcoding, then pooled and co-amplified after Illumina adapter ligation.

Libraries were constructed by PCR. The sequencing machine was an Illumina HiSeq 2500. To reduce PCR and sequencing biases, unique molecular identifiers were built into the TCR beta cDNA libraries. Approximately 500,000 cDNA molecules were obtained for every 1 to 10 million input T cells, so each molecule roughly corresponded to one T cell. Patient libraries were prepared and sequenced with the same protocol used for the earlier healthy control dataset. Samples belonging to the same batch were prepared together, multiplexed and sequenced on a shared HiSeq lane. Turning to the authors' computational methods: Raw barcoded reads were processed with MIGEC, discarding single-read molecular identifier groups before consensus assembly and CDR3 extraction. Clonotype tables were post-analysed with VDJtools, normalizing diversity by down-sampling all datasets to the smallest sample size. In repertoire overlap clustering, CDR3 amino acid sequences, but not nucleotide sequences, were matched to correct batch-related cross-sample contamination. The public reads were run again by TCRdb, first through fastp at Q25 and then through MiXCR, and only productive beta chains were kept. Every CDR3 protein is listed once, alongside the most common genes and DNA of its rows. The V and J calls were not made by the authors but by TCRdb's processing. Within this sample are about 540,000 distinct CDR3 sequences, with 30% to 40% of them counted one time only. The leading ten clones occupy 4.5% to 7.5% of the sample.

To demonstrate the VDJtools post-analysis software, TCR beta repertoires were profiled from the peripheral blood of 10 to 15 young patients with multiple sclerosis. The patients with multiple sclerosis were children and adolescents between about 6 and 17 years of age. Overall results and qualifications from the work: Normalized Chao1 diversity was significantly lower in multiple sclerosis patients than controls, suggesting substantial peripheral T-cell clonal expansion. The multiple sclerosis patient group was slightly younger than the control group. Direct clustering with F measure showed strong co-clustering of samples prepared in the same batch, prompting a batch-effect correction. Patients showed significantly higher frequencies than controls for about 5 TRBV segments, among them TRBV5-6, TRBV5-1 and TRBV20-1.

Via the germline V gene (reference sequence), CDR1 is SEHNR and CDR2 FQNEAQ. V loses 0 bases of germline sequence and J loses 4 bases, and the interval between the two ends is 13 bases. Taken from cysteine to phenylalanine, the CDR3 has 16 residues. Just the 48-base CDR3 DNA is kept, in frame starting at base 1. This clonotype came up a few times. Its antigen is currently not known. No much larger clone exists at a distance of one base, and base qualities are not known. The chain couples TRBV7-9 to TRBJ2-1; TRBD1 is a weak D gene call, 6 bases matching. The TCR comes from a girl between 2 and 17 years old with multiple sclerosis. Sample: blood. The DNA is as follows: TGTGCCAGCAGCTTAGCCCAGGGGCTTAAGTACAATGAGCAGTTCTTC. This codes for CASSLAQGLKYNEQFF.